This T cell receptor (beta chain) came from a study of blood T cell repertoires in COVID-19. The table came from immunoSEQ multiplex PCR; TCRdb's copy has only in-frame clones and leaves some out. Of approximately 220,000 clones detected, 83% appear once; the ten largest clones hold about 4.6%. CDR3 length: 16 amino acids. Germline lookup yields CDR1 LGHNA and CDR2 YSLEER. The V and J ends lost 0 bases and 10 bases respectively, with 16 bases between them. The clonotype originates from a woman aged 45-59 years who had been exposed to COVID-19. Sequenced material: PBMCs or T cells enriched from blood (not recorded which). The genes are TRBV4-3 and TRBJ1-6, with D maybe TRBD1 (5 bases). CDR3 bases: TGCGCCAGCAGCCAAGATTTTTGGGGCGCAGGGTCACCCCTCCACTTT. Translation: CASSQDFWGAGSPLHF.